Described below is a single T cell receptor (beta chain) sequence and its context. The antigen is not known. Donors showed nominal health when sampled, although they likely had unrecorded immune exposures. The PCR contained 60 Vbeta and 13 Jbeta primers. TCRdb's table, derived via immunoSEQ multiplex PCR, lists solely in-frame clones and lacks some. The sample carries roughly 190,000 clones, about 13% recorded once. The data were obtained in a study of cytomegalovirus exposure and HLA in healthy donors. General study results and limits: The authors later linked a missense DCLRE1C variant to TCR beta V- and J-gene trimming. In a later analysis, parvovirus B19, influenza, CMV and Epstein-Barr virus appeared linked to several top co-occurrence clusters.

CDR3 size: 17 residues. Germline CDR1 is MNHEY and CDR2 is SMNVEV (reference sequence). V was pared by 3 bases and J by 4 bases, with 11 bases of the junction left unmatched. This clonotype was sampled from a man aged 45-65 years in good health and CMV-seropositive. The sample taken for sequencing was PBMCs. V usage is TRBV27 and J usage is TRBJ2-2; 7 bases are a match to TRBD1. Here the CDR3 DNA reads TGTGCCAGCAGTTTTGAGGGTTACAGGGGACCCACCGGGGAGCTGTTTTTT. Translated: CASSFEGYRGPTGELFF.